The next 20 T cell receptor beta chains were all read from a single sample in a study of cytomegalovirus exposure and HLA in healthy donors. This PCR relied on a set of 60 Vbeta primers and 13 Jbeta primers. Here immunoSEQ multiplex PCR was the method, and the copy in TCRdb shows in-frame clones only, minus some. The profile covers about 170,000 clones, with around 80% appearing a single time and 0.65% to 0.85% taken by the ten largest. Sequenced sample: PBMCs. These receptors all stem from a female donor in good health and CMV-seronegative.

The V and J genes are TRBV5-4 and TRBJ2-2; no clear D. Trimming removed 0 bases from V and 9 bases from J, with 9 bases in between. The germline V gene has CDR1 SGHNT and CDR2 YYREEE (reference sequence). The CDR3 has 13 amino acids. CDR3 sequence: CASSLGTSRELFF. DNA of the CDR3: TGTGCCAGCAGCTTGGGTACTTCGAGGGAGCTGTTTTTT.

The genes are TRBV11-3 and TRBJ2-5; 10 nucleotides match TRBD2. This CDR3 comprises 15 residues. Germline V gene data show CDR1 as SGHNT and CDR2 as YENEEA. V shed 5 bases and J 5 bases; nucleotides not matched to a gene: 8. This chain's CDR3 is CASSRTGTSDETQYF. CDR3 coding DNA: TGTGCCAGCAGCAGAACCGGGACTAGCGACGAGACCCAGTACTTC.

The CDR3 DNA sequence: TGTGCCAGCAGCTTTGCAGGCTCTGGGGCCAACGTCCTGACTTTC. This gives the protein CASSFAGSGANVLTF. The chain recombines TRBV11-1 with TRBJ2-6; the D is unclear. This CDR3 spans 15 amino acids. The germline V gene encodes CDR1 SGHAT and CDR2 FQDESV (reference sequence). V lost 3 bases to trimming and J lost 0 bases, with 6 bases between them.

The chain recombines TRBV6-6 with TRBJ2-5, with a possible D match to TRBD2 (5 bases). V dropped 6 bases and J dropped 12 bases, with 17 bases sitting between them. This CDR3 has 12 amino acids. Germline CDR1 is MNHNY and CDR2 is SVGAGI (reference sequence). This CDR3 is CASSTDGNYEYF. The CDR3 coding sequence is TGTGCCAGCAGCACGGACGGGAATTATGAGTACTTC.

The V call is TRBV21-1, the J call TRBJ1-5; the table's D call of TRBD1 was not tested on the DNA. TRBV21-1 is marked as a pseudogene. The CDR3 totals 16 residues. CDR3 loop: CASSKSLTDSNQPQHF. The CDR3 bases are TGTGCCAGCAGCAAAAGCCTAACAGATAGCAATCAGCCCCAGCATTTT.

This clone was found once. The chain has TRBV7-6 and TRBJ1-1; maybe TRBD1 (5 bases). CDR3 length: 14 amino acids. V dropped 0 bases and J dropped 3 bases, with 8 bases sitting between them. Germline V gene data show CDR1 as SGHVS and CDR2 as FNYEAQ. This chain's CDR3 is CASSLAEGYTEAFF. As DNA, the CDR3 is TGTGCCAGCAGCTTAGCGGAGGGGTACACTGAAGCTTTCTTT.

This chain links TRBV6-1 with TRBJ2-2; D is ambiguous. Germline-derived CDR1 and CDR2 are MNHNS and SASEGT. This CDR3 has 13 residues. Trimming stripped 6 bases from V and 4 bases from J, with 9 bases between. This CDR3 is CASSLQLTGELFF. The CDR3 nucleotides read TGTGCCAGCAGCCTACAGCTCACCGGGGAGCTGTTTTTT.

The chain couples TRBV9 to TRBJ1-1; D perhaps matches TRBD1 (5 bases). CDR1 is SGDLS, CDR2 YYNGEE, per germline. The CDR3 is 12 residues long. V was shortened by 3 bases and J by 10 bases, with 13 bases between the two germline ends. CDR3 sequence reads: CASSGLQGGAFF. Written as DNA, the CDR3 is TGTGCCAGCAGCGGCCTCCAGGGCGGAGCTTTCTTT.

The V and J genes are TRBV19 and TRBJ1-6; D is uncertain. The V end was cut by 1 base, the J end by 7 bases, with 8 bases between. The CDR3 runs to 14 residues. Germline lookup yields CDR1 LNHDA and CDR2 SQIVND (reference sequence). CDR3 sequence (DNA): TGTGCCAGTAGTATAGGGTGGCTGAATTCACCCCTCCACTTT. Its protein is CASSIGWLNSPLHF.

This clone was seen a handful of times. V gene TRBV4-2 combines with J gene TRBJ1-5; TRBD1 matches 10 bases. The CDR3 is made up of 16 amino acids. Per the germline V gene, CDR1 is LGHNA and CDR2 is YNFKEQ. V was clipped by 1 base and J by 7 bases; unmatched bases: 7. Here the CDR3 DNA reads TGTGCCAGCAGCCAAGGGGGACAGGGGTTAGTACAGCCCCAGCATTTT. Translating it yields CASSQGGQGLVQPQHF.

V usage is TRBV4-3 and J usage is TRBJ2-7, with D perhaps matching TRBD2 (6 bases). Trimming shortened V by 0 bases and J by 2 bases, and 14 bases separated the two germline ends. Germline loops: CDR1 LGHNA, CDR2 YSLEER. This CDR3 has 16 residues. The CDR3: CASSQDSASATYEQYF. DNA of the CDR3: TGCGCCAGCAGCCAAGATTCCGCTAGCGCGACCTACGAGCAGTACTTC.

This CDR3 reads CASSYSAGTSLRGYTF. The CDR3, as DNA: TGTGCCAGCAGTTATTCCGCAGGAACATCCCTCCGGGGCTACACCTTC. The chain employs TRBV6-5 and TRBJ1-2; D is undetermined. This CDR3 contains 16 residues. Germline V CDR1 and CDR2: MNHEY, SVGAGI. V lost 3 bases and J 8 bases, leaving 22 bases between the germline ends.

The rearrangement joins TRBV5-4 to TRBJ1-2; TRBD1 matches at 7 bases. From germline, CDR1 is SGHNT and CDR2 YYREEE (reference sequence). V was pared by 4 bases and J by 7 bases, with 10 bases of the junction left unmatched. This CDR3 has 14 amino acids. As DNA, the CDR3 is TGTGCCAGCAGCCCCACGCAGGGGGTGGGTGGCTACACCTTC. Translation: CASSPTQGVGGYTF.

The chain joins TRBV7-6 to TRBJ2-1; 11 bases map to TRBD1. The junction had 12 bases not matched to a gene; V was cut back by 1 base and J by 10 bases. The CDR3 has 17 amino acids. Germline CDR1 is SGHVS and CDR2 is FNYEAQ. CDR3 loop: CASSLGLRDRGKREQFF. Here the CDR3 DNA reads TGTGCCAGCAGCTTAGGGCTCCGGGACAGGGGGAAACGGGAGCAGTTCTTC.

This sequence joins TRBV5-4 and TRBJ1-2; D is undetermined. Germline V gene lookup returns CDR1 SGHNT and CDR2 YYREEE (reference sequence). V lost 3 bases and J lost 4, with 13 bases in between. The CDR3 is 14 residues long. CDR3 loop: CASSSDFTLYGYTF. The CDR3 DNA reads TGTGCCAGCAGCTCCGATTTTACTCTCTATGGCTACACCTTC.

This chain connects TRBV7-8 to TRBJ1-5, with TRBD1 matching 9 bases. Per the germline V gene, CDR1 is SGHVS and CDR2 is FQNEAQ. Germline trimming cut 1 base from V and 6 bases from J; bases unmatched to any gene: 7. This CDR3 has 16 amino acids. Here the CDR3 reads CASSLEGADRGQPQHF. DNA for the CDR3: TGTGCCAGCAGCTTAGAGGGGGCGGACAGGGGTCAGCCCCAGCATTTT.

The chain employs TRBV7-8 and TRBJ2-2; D might be TRBD1 (5 bases). The germline V gene encodes CDR1 SGHVS and CDR2 FQNEAQ. V gave up 2 bases and J gave up 6 bases, with 13 bases separating them. CDR3 length: 15 residues. As DNA, the CDR3 is TGTGCCAGCAGCTTATCTACAGGAGAGGCCGGGGAGCTGTTTTTT. It encodes CASSLSTGEAGELFF.

The V call is TRBV29-1, the J call TRBJ1-1; 10 bases match TRBD1. Trimming cost V 6 bases and J 4 bases; bases outside gene matches: 5. CDR1 and CDR2 from the germline V gene are SQVTM and ANQGSEA. This CDR3 region has 13 residues. The CDR3 region has the DNA TGCAGCGTCCGGACAGGGGGGAGCACTGAAGCTTTCTTT. Encoded protein: CSVRTGGSTEAFF.

In the case of this clone: The junction departs from germline at one end; a sequencing error may be responsible. The chain links TRBV30 to TRBJ1-2, with D possibly TRBD1 on 6 matching bases. The CDR3 consists of 11 residues. Germline V lookup: CDR1 GTSNPN, CDR2 SVGIG (reference sequence). Written as DNA, the CDR3 is TGTGCCTGGAGTGTGAGGTGGGGGCTCCTTTTC. Its protein product is CAWSVRWGLLF. Full variable domain (remainder filled in from reference TRBV30 and TRBJ1-2): SQTIHQWPATLVQPVGSPLSLECTVEGTSNPNLYWYRQAAGRGLQLLFYSVGIGQISSEVPQNLSASRPQDRQFILSSKKLLLSDSGFYLCAWSVRWGLLFGSGTRLTVV.

The rearrangement joins TRBV7-2 to TRBJ1-2; D is uncertain. Germline loops: CDR1 SGHTA, CDR2 FQGNSA. V lost 0 bases, J lost 2 bases, and 7 bases lay in between. The CDR3 contains 14 residues. The CDR3 DNA reads TGTGCCAGCAGCTTAGCCCGCGGCAACTATGGCTACACCTTC. Amino acids: CASSLARGNYGYTF.